This T cell receptor beta chain was profiled in a study of control samples from healthy donors and cancer patients. Assay used: immunoSEQ multiplex PCR; TCRdb lists only in-frame clones, some missing. This table holds 99,000 or so clones, around 80% found once. This CDR3 has 13 residues. CDR1 and CDR2 (germline): MNHEY, SVGAGI. J gave up 3 bases and V 10 bases, and 6 bases lay outside the gene matches. This TCR was recovered from a man in his 60s in good health. V usage is TRBV6-5 and J usage is TRBJ1-2; 9 positions agree with TRBD1. Sequencing was done on a sample of blood. The CDR3 sequence: CATQGQGDYGYTF. The CDR3 DNA is TGTGCCACCCAGGGACAGGGTGACTATGGCTACACCTTC.